This T cell receptor (beta chain) was identified in a study of blood T cell repertoires in COVID-19. Study as a whole: COVID-19 samples from acute and convalescent phases originated in the United States, Italy and Spain. T cells, B-cell-depleted T cells, or PBMCs provided the cDNA or gDNA that served as material.

CDR1 and CDR2 from the germline V gene are SGHAT and FQDESV (reference sequence). CDR3 size: 14 residues. Trimming removed 5 bases at V and 3 bases at J, with 11 bases between. Study processing details: For nucleated cells, counts were estimated from reference gene primer amplification. TCRdb keeps only in-frame clones here, not all; method: immunoSEQ multiplex PCR. V and J calls plus clone size are reproduced from that table; the DNA served to infer D and trimming. The repertoire holds about 75,000 clones, with about 87% as singletons. The sample taken for sequencing was peripheral blood. This chain joins TRBV11-1 and TRBJ1-3, with D possibly being TRBD1 (6 bases). This TCR came from a woman aged 45-65 years with acute or convalescent COVID-19. The CDR3 DNA sequence: TGTGCCAGCAGCAAGACAGGATTTGGAAACACCATATATTTT. Translation: CASSKTGFGNTIYF.